Shown below are 19 T cell receptor beta chains from a single sample sequenced in a study of blood T cell repertoires in COVID-19. Assay used: immunoSEQ multiplex PCR; TCRdb lists only in-frame clones, some missing. The top ten clones hold approximately 1.8% of a sample with 430,000 or so clones, approximately 87% of them seen once. The sample consisted of PBMCs or T cells enriched from blood (not recorded which). Source of these receptors: a woman aged 40 to 55 who had recovered from COVID-19.

The chain couples TRBV3-1 (or the pseudogene TRBV3-2) to TRBJ2-3; no definite D call. CDR3 size: 14 residues. The germline V and J ends were trimmed by 2 bases and 2 bases, with 8 bases remaining between them. In germline, CDR1 is LGHDT, CDR2 YNNKEL (reference sequence). The CDR3 reads CASSQRRITDTQYF. The CDR3 coding sequence is TGTGCCAGCAGCCAACGGCGGATCACAGATACGCAGTATTTT.

This chain joins TRBV6-5 and TRBJ2-5; the D gene is possibly TRBD1 (6 bases). Looked up from germline, CDR1 is MNHEY and CDR2 is SVGAGI. This CDR3 is built from 11 residues. Trimming left V 8 bases short and J 5 bases short, with 9 bases between. The CDR3 nucleotides read TGTGCCAGCGGTCAGGGGGAGACCCAGTACTTC. This encodes CASGQGETQYF.

The genes are TRBV6-5 and TRBJ1-4; the D is unclear. The germline gives CDR1 MNHEY, CDR2 SVGAGI. This CDR3 spans 13 amino acids. Deletions cut 8 bases from V and 1 base from J, with 8 bases between. The CDR3 bases are TGTGCCAGCCGGGTTCAAACTAATGAAAAACTGTTTTTT. The encoded protein is CASRVQTNEKLFF.

The chain combines TRBV5-1 with TRBJ1-5; D gene unclear. The CDR3 contains 13 residues. Germline CDR1 reads SGHRS; CDR2 reads YFSETQ. The germline V and J ends were trimmed by 0 bases and 5 bases, with 6 bases remaining between them. This CDR3 is CASSLDRDQPQHF. CDR3 DNA sequence: TGCGCCAGCAGCTTGGACCGAGATCAGCCCCAGCATTTT.

The chain uses TRBV6-1 and TRBJ2-7, with TRBD2 identical over 7 bases. Germline V gene sequence: CDR1 MNHNS, CDR2 SASEGT. The ends lost 3 bases at V and 3 bases at J; junction bases unmatched: 14. The CDR3 is 17 amino acids. The CDR3 here is CASSEYTAASGSYEQYF. The CDR3 DNA reads TGTGCCAGCAGTGAGTATACCGCGGCTAGCGGTAGCTACGAGCAGTACTTC.

V usage is TRBV27 and J usage is TRBJ2-7; no firm D call. The CDR3 has 14 amino acids. V dropped 3 bases and J dropped 1 base, with 10 bases sitting between them. Germline V CDR1 and CDR2: MNHEY, SMNVEV (reference sequence). Here the CDR3 DNA reads TGTGCCAGCAGTTTCGGTTCGTCATCCTACGAGCAGTACTTC. Amino acid sequence: CASSFGSSSYEQYF.

V is TRBV19 and J is TRBJ2-7, with 10 bases matching TRBD1. This CDR3 contains 17 residues. The V and J ends lost 7 bases and 3 bases, in that order; junction bases with no gene match: 15. CDR1 is LNHDA and CDR2 is SQIVND in the germline V gene (reference sequence). CDR3 bases: TGTGCCAGTACTCCGACAGGGGGCCCAATTGGGGGCTACGAGCAGTACTTC. It is translated as CASTPTGGPIGGYEQYF.

The chain links TRBV2 to TRBJ2-5, with 10 bases fitting TRBD2. Germline lookup yields CDR1 SNHLY and CDR2 FYNNEI. The CDR3 sequence is 17 residues long. Trimming removed 8 bases from V and 0 bases from J; junction bases left unmatched: 12. CDR3 residues: CASHLPSGSEDQETQYF. The CDR3, as DNA: TGTGCCAGCCACCTGCCTAGCGGGAGTGAGGACCAAGAGACCCAGTACTTC. Filled out from reference TRBV2 and TRBJ2-5, the complete variable domain reads EPEVTQTPSHQVTQMGQEVILRCVPISNHLYFYWYRQILGQKVEFLVSFYNNEISEKSEIFDDQFSVERPDGSNFTLKIRSTKLEDSAMYFCASHLPSGSEDQETQYFGPGTRLLVL.

The chain uses TRBV5-3 and TRBJ1-2, with D unclear. TRBV5-3 qualifies as an ORF whose function is uncertain. The V gene lost 0 bases and the J gene lost 3 bases, with 6 bases spanning the gap. This CDR3 region has 13 residues. The CDR3 protein is CARSLARDYGYTF. The DNA for the CDR3 is TGTGCCAGAAGCTTGGCCCGGGACTATGGCTACACCTTC.

This chain connects TRBV29-1 to TRBJ1-1; D is undetermined. Trimming took off 6 bases at V and 0 bases at J, with 11 bases between the two ends. The CDR3 consists of 13 residues. Germline CDR1 and CDR2: SQVTM and ANQGSEA. The CDR3 DNA reads TGCAGCGTCGAGCGCCCGATGAACACTGAAGCTTTCTTT. It encodes CSVERPMNTEAFF.

The genes are TRBV19 and TRBJ1-3, with D possibly matching TRBD1 (5 bases). Germline V gives CDR1 LNHDA, CDR2 SQIVND (reference sequence). V was clipped by 9 bases and J by 0 bases, with 15 bases between them. The CDR3 loop spans 15 amino acids. The CDR3 DNA is TGTGCCAGCACTCCGACAGAGACCTCTGGAAACACCATATATTTT. Translating it yields CASTPTETSGNTIYF.

The J gene is TRBJ1-1, the V gene TRBV5-6, with unresolved D. V shed 5 bases and J shed 1 base, with 12 bases lying between them. The CDR3 is made up of 14 amino acids. The germline CDR1 and CDR2 sequences are SGHDT and YYEEEE. CDR3 nucleotides: TGTGCCAGCAGACCACGGGGAGGGAACACTGAAGCTTTCTTT. Protein product: CASRPRGGNTEAFF.

The chain couples TRBV30 to TRBJ2-3; D is possibly TRBD2 (5 bases). Trimming stripped 4 bases from V and 0 bases from J, with 14 bases between. This CDR3 contains 15 residues. Germline lookup yields CDR1 GTSNPN and CDR2 SVGIG (reference sequence). The CDR3 region has the DNA TGTGCCTGGACCCCTCCTAGCTCCAGCACAGATACGCAGTATTTT. Amino acid sequence: CAWTPPSSSTDTQYF.

V is TRBV11-3 and J is TRBJ2-1; D possibly corresponds to TRBD2 (5 bases). Germline values: CDR1 SGHNT, CDR2 YENEEA. Between the trimmed V and J ends, which lost 6 bases and 0 bases, there was a span of 18 bases. The CDR3 has 17 amino acids. Here the CDR3 DNA reads TGTGCCAGCAGTACACATGGAGGCCTTCGCTCCTACAATGAGCAGTTCTTC. This codes for CASSTHGGLRSYNEQFF.

The chain is built from TRBV7-9 and TRBJ1-5; TRBD1 matches at 8 bases. In germline, CDR1 is SEHNR, CDR2 FQNEAQ (reference sequence). V lost 0 bases to trimming and J lost 0 bases; unmatched junction nucleotides: 10. CDR3 length: 19 amino acids. The CDR3 coding sequence is TGTGCCAGCAGCTTAGCGCGGGACAGGTCCGCATATAGCAATCAGCCCCAGCATTTT. Amino acids: CASSLARDRSAYSNQPQHF.

The V gene is TRBV5-1, the J gene TRBJ2-7, with 11 bases identical to TRBD2. CDR3 length: 16 residues. The ends lost 4 bases at V and 3 bases at J; junction bases unmatched: 9. Germline CDR1 reads SGHRS; CDR2 reads YFSETQ. CDR3: CASSAGGLAEHYEQYF. The CDR3 DNA is TGCGCCAGCAGCGCGGGGGGACTAGCGGAACACTACGAGCAGTACTTC.

This rearrangement joins TRBV24-1 to TRBJ1-4, with a weak D call TRBD1 (6 bases). The ends were cut back, 5 bases at V and 4 bases at J, with 16 bases in the middle. Germline-derived CDR1 and CDR2 are KGHDR and SFDVKD. The CDR3 has 16 residues. Here the CDR3 DNA reads TGTGCCACCAGTGGATCCGGGGGGCAGGTTAATGAAAAACTGTTTTTT. Translating gives CATSGSGGQVNEKLFF.

The V gene is TRBV20-1, the J gene TRBJ2-7; TRBD2 matches 15 bases. CDR3 length equals 17 residues. The germline gives CDR1 DFQATT, CDR2 SNEGSKA (reference sequence). The J segment lost 4 bases and the V segment lost 3 bases, leaving 10 bases of the junction unmatched. The CDR3 nucleotides read TGCAGTGCTAGTTACGGACTAGCGGGAGGGCAGATTTACGAGCAGTACTTC. Translation gives CSASYGLAGGQIYEQYF.

In its sample, this clone was seen a few times. V is TRBV7-2 and J is TRBJ2-5, with D possibly being TRBD2 (6 bases). Deletions cut 3 bases from V and 5 bases from J, with 10 bases between. CDR3 size: 13 residues. CDR1 and CDR2 from the germline V gene are SGHTA and FQGNSA. DNA of the CDR3: TGTGCCAGCAGCTTGTGGGACTCGGAGACCCAGTACTTC. Translation gives CASSLWDSETQYF.